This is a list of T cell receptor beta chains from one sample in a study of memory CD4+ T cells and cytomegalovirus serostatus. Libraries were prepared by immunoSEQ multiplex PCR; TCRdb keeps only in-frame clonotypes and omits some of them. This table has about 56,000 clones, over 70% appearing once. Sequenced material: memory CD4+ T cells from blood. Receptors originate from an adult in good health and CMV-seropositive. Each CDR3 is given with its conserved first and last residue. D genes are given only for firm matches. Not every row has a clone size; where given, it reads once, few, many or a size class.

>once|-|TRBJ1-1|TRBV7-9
TGTGCCAGCAGCTTGGAGGGGGTTGGCACTGAAGCTTTCTTT
CASSLEGVGTEAFF
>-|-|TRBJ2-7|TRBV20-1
TGCAGTGCGGCATCCTACGAGCAGTACTTC
CSAASYEQYF
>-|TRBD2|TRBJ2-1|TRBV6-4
TGTGCCAGCAGTGACTCGGCGGGAGGCCGTTACAATGAGCAGTTCTTC
CASSDSAGGRYNEQFF
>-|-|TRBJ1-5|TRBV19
TGTGCCAGTAGTATAGACCATCAGCCCCAGCATTTT
CASSIDHQPQHF
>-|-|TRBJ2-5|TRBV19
TGTGCCAGTAGTACCGGGACGCAAGAGACCCAGTACTTC
CASSTGTQETQYF
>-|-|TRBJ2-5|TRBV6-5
TGTGCCGGGCCTCGGGGGAGGCAAGAGACCCAGTACTTC
CAGPRGRQETQYF
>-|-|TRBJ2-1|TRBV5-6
TGTGCCAGCAGCTTGGCCAAAGGGGACATCTCTCAATACAATGAGCAGTTCTTC
CASSLAKGDISQYNEQFF
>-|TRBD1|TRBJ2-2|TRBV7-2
TGTGCCAGCTCGGACAGGGTGAAAGCCGGGGAGCTGTTTTTT
CASSDRVKAGELFF
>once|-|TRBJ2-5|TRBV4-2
TGTGCCAGCAGCCAAAACAGGGAAGAGACCCAGTACTTC
CASSQNREETQYF
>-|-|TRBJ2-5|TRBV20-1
TGCAGTGCTCCCCTAGGCGAGACCCAGTACTTC
CSAPLGETQYF
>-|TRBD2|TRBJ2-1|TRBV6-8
TGTGCCAGCAGTTTCAGGACTAGCGGGACCTACAATGAGCAGTTCTTC
CASSFRTSGTYNEQFF
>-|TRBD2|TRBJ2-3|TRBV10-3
TGTGCCATCAGGTCCCTCCAAACTAGCGGGGCTAGCACAGATACGCAGTATTTT
CAIRSLQTSGASTDTQYF
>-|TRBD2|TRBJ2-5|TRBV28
TGTGCCAGCAGCCCCCAACTAGCGGGGTCAGGAGAGACCCAGTACTTC
CASSPQLAGSGETQYF
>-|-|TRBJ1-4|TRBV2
TGTGCCAGCAGTGAATGGACACCGGGCGGGGAAAAACTGTTTTTT
CASSEWTPGGEKLFF
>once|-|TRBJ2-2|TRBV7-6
TGTGCCAGCAGCTTAGGGTTAGGGACCGGGGAGCTGTTTTTT
CASSLGLGTGELFF
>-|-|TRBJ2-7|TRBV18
TGTGCCAGCTCACCACCTGGGACCGGCCGGGGCTACGAGCAGTACTTC
CASSPPGTGRGYEQYF
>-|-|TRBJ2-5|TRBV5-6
TGTGCCAGCAGCTTACCAGGGGTCGCTCAAGAGACCCAGTACTTC
CASSLPGVAQETQYF
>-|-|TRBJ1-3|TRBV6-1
TGTGCCAGCAGTACGAGGGTTGGGGCGGGGAACACCATATATTTT
CASSTRVGAGNTIYF
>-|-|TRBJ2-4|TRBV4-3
TGCGCCAGCAGCCAAGCGGGGGATACGACCAAAAACATTCAGTACTTC
CASSQAGDTTKNIQYF
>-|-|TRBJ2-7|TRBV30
TGTGCCTGGAGCCGGGGACAATTGGGTCGCGAGCAGTACTTC
CAWSRGQLGREQYF
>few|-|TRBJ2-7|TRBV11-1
TGTGCCAGCAGCTTAAGTCCCGCCCATCCCTCGCAGTACTTC
CASSLSPAHPSQYF
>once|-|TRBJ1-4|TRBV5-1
TGCGCCAGCAGCTTTGCGGCCCCTAATGAAAAACTGTTTTTT
CASSFAAPNEKLFF
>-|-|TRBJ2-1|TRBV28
TGTGCCAGCAGTTTAAGACATCGCTCCTACAATGAGCAGTTCTTC
CASSLRHRSYNEQFF
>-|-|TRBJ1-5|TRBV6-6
TGTGCCAGCAGTTACTCTGAAAATCAGCCCCAGCATTTT
CASSYSENQPQHF
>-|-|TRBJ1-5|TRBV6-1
TGTGCCAGCAGTGCTACTAGAGCAGTTAATCAGCCCCAGCATTTT
CASSATRAVNQPQHF
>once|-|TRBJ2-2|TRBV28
TGTGCCAGTGGGGACACCGGGGAGCTGTTTTTT
CASGDTGELFF
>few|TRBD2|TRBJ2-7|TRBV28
TGTGCCAGCAGTTTGTTTCGAGCGGGGGGCTCCTACGAGCAGTACTTC
CASSLFRAGGSYEQYF
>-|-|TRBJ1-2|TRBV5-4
TGTGCCAGCAGCGTTGACAGTGGGGTAGACTATGGCTACACCTTC
CASSVDSGVDYGYTF
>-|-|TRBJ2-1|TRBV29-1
TGCAGCGACTTGAGGGGGACAGAGCAGTTCTTC
CSDLRGTEQFF
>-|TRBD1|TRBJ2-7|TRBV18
TGTGCCAGCTCGCGTTTACCGGGACAGGGGGCCGAAGAGTACTTC
CASSRLPGQGAEEYF
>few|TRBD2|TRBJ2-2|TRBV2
TGTGCCAGCAGGCGACTAGCGGGCCTCACCGGGGAGCTGTTTTTT
CASRRLAGLTGELFF
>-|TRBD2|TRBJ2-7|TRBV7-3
TGTGCCAGCGCTCCGGGTGCGGGAGCCTACGAGCAGTACTTC
CASAPGAGAYEQYF
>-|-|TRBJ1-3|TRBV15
TGTGCCACCAGCAGAGATCCCGGCCCTGGAAACACCATATATTTT
CATSRDPGPGNTIYF
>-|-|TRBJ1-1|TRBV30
TGTGCCTGGAAGAGGGCAGGGCCCAACACTGAAGCTTTCTTT
CAWKRAGPNTEAFF
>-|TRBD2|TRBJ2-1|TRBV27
TGTGCCAGCAGCACGACTAGCTCGGGCAATGAGCAGTTCTTC
CASSTTSSGNEQFF
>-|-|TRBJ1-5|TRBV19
TGTGCCACCCAACGGGCAGCTCAGCCCCAGCATTTT
CATQRAAQPQHF
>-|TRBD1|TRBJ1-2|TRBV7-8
TGTGCCAGCAGCCCTGGACAGGGGACCGGCTATGGCTACACCTTC
CASSPGQGTGYGYTF
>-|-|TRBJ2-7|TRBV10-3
TGTGCCATCAGTGCCTTGGCGGGGGCTACGGGGGAGCAGTACTTC
CAISALAGATGEQYF
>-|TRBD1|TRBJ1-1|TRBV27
TGTGCCAGCGGATACAGGGGATTGGACACTGAAGCTTTCTTT
CASGYRGLDTEAFF
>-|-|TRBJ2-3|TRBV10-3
TGTGCCATCAGCGAGAGGGCAGATACGCAGTATTTT
CAISERADTQYF
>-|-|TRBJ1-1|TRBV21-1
TGTGCCAGCAGCACTCACCGGGACAGGGGAGCTTTCTTT
CASSTHRDRGAFF
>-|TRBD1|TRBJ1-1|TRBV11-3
TGTGCCAGCAGCAACAGAAACAGGGGTGGGAACACTGAAGCTTTCTTT
CASSNRNRGGNTEAFF
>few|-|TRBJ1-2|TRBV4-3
TGCGCCAGCAGCCAAGAGGCAAGGGGCCGGGGGGGCTACACCTTC
CASSQEARGRGGYTF
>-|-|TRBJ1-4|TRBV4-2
TGTGCCAGCAGCCAAGACCGTGGGGGTAATGAAAAACTGTTTTTT
CASSQDRGGNEKLFF
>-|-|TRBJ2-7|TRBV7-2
TGTGCCAGCAGTTCCTCGGCGGGAAGATCCTACGAGCAGTACTTC
CASSSSAGRSYEQYF
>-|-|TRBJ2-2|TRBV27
TGTGCCAGCAGTTTATCGGGGGTTGGTACCGGGGAGCTGTTTTTT
CASSLSGVGTGELFF